Following are 7 T cell receptor beta chains from one sample sequenced in a study of blood T cell repertoires in COVID-19. Assay used: immunoSEQ multiplex PCR; TCRdb lists only in-frame clones, some missing. The repertoire holds about 260,000 clones, with roughly four fifths as singletons. Material: peripheral blood. The source is a woman older than 75 with acute or convalescent COVID-19.

The chain recombines TRBV7-8 with TRBJ2-5, with D uncertain. The CDR3 totals 13 residues. The V and J ends lost 5 bases and 5 bases respectively, with 12 bases between them. CDR1 SGHVS and CDR2 FQNEAQ come from the germline V gene. The CDR3 is CASSPGFWETQYF. For the CDR3, the DNA is TGTGCCAGCAGCCCCGGGTTCTGGGAGACCCAGTACTTC.

V gene TRBV18 combines with J gene TRBJ2-5, with D perhaps TRBD2 (6 bases). There are 14 residues in the CDR3. Trimming took 6 bases from V and 4 from J, leaving 15 bases between them. CDR1 and CDR2 (germline): KGHSH, LQKENI. The CDR3 loop is CASSLALGGETQYF. The CDR3, as DNA: TGTGCCAGCTCGCTCGCCCTGGGGGGAGAGACCCAGTACTTC.

With respect to this clone: Within the sample, other DNA sequences also encode this same CDR3. The CDR3 DNA is TGCGCCAGCAGCGTGACCGGGACATCCTACAATGAGCAGTTCTTC. This gives the protein CASSVTGTSYNEQFF. This sequence joins TRBV5-1 and TRBJ2-1; a weak D match, TRBD1 (6 bases). The length of the CDR3 is 15 residues. CDR1 SGHRS and CDR2 YFSETQ come from the germline V gene. V lost 4 bases to trimming and J lost 1 base, with 12 bases between them.

The chain links TRBV19 to TRBJ1-2, with 9 nucleotides matching TRBD1. Looked up from germline, CDR1 is LNHDA and CDR2 is SQIVND (reference sequence). Germline trimming cut 4 bases from V and 6 bases from J; bases unmatched to any gene: 12. The CDR3 is made up of 16 amino acids. CDR3 region: CASSTLPRQGVHGYTF. CDR3 bases: TGTGCCAGTAGTACTCTCCCCAGACAGGGGGTCCATGGCTACACCTTC.

This clone appeared a single time. This sequence joins TRBV3-1 (or the pseudogene TRBV3-2) and TRBJ1-1; D not resolved. V was cut by 4 bases and J by 2 bases, with 11 bases left in between. CDR1 is LGHDT, CDR2 YNNKEL, per germline (reference sequence). The CDR3 has 14 residues. The CDR3 is CASSPPNRNTEAFF. The CDR3 nucleotides read TGTGCCAGCAGCCCCCCTAATAGAAACACTGAAGCTTTCTTT.

This chain joins TRBV11-3 and TRBJ2-2; D may be TRBD2 (7 bases). The CDR3 loop spans 16 amino acids. The germline CDR1 and CDR2 sequences are SGHNT and YENEEA. Trimming removed 5 bases at V and 4 bases at J, with 17 bases between. The CDR3 is CASSRGGGGGTGELFF. The CDR3 DNA reads TGTGCCAGCAGCCGAGGCGGGGGCGGTGGCACCGGGGAGCTGTTTTTT.

This chain uses TRBV6-4 with TRBJ1-3; D call uncertain. The V gene's germline CDR1 is MRHNA and CDR2 SNTAGT. Between the trimmed V and J ends, which lost 0 bases and 0 bases, there was a span of 9 bases. This CDR3 has 16 amino acids. CDR3 coding DNA: TGTGCCAGCAGTGACTCGAGACTGAACTCTGGAAACACCATATATTTT. This gives the protein CASSDSRLNSGNTIYF.